This entry features one T cell receptor beta chain sequence. What it binds is not known. Germline loops: CDR1 SGHRS, CDR2 YFSETQ. V was shortened by 1 base and J by 6 bases, with 11 bases between the two germline ends. This CDR3 has 14 residues. The data were taken from a study of cytomegalovirus exposure and HLA in healthy donors. General study points: Sequencing depth roughly uniform across donors was assumed in presence/absence analyses.

A multiplex PCR was run with 60 Vbeta primers and 13 Jbeta primers. Produced via immunoSEQ multiplex PCR; TCRdb's table is partial and in-frame only. The sample has about 140,000 clones, approximately 80% seen once. The specimen sequenced was PBMCs. The receptor's source is a man aged 45-60 years in good health and CMV-seronegative. The rearrangement uses TRBV5-1 and TRBJ2-1, with a weak D call TRBD1 (7 bases). The CDR3 spells CASSLSQGGNEQFF. CDR3 coding DNA: TGCGCCAGCAGCTTGTCTCAGGGGGGCAATGAGCAGTTCTTC.